The 29 T cell receptor beta chains presented below share a single source sample, sequenced in a study of tissue T cells after allogeneic stem cell transplantation. Time point indicated: mouse harvest day 7 after allogeneic transplant. Tail vein injection delivered 10^7 T-cell-depleted bone marrow cells and 10^6 splenic CD5+ T cells. Libraries were prepared by immunoSEQ multiplex PCR; TCRdb keeps only in-frame clonotypes and omits some of them. The sample lists under 9,000 clones, about 47% occurring once. Sequenced sample: lymph node tissue. These receptors came from a female BALB/c mouse given C57BL/6 T cells with graft-versus-host disease after an allogeneic hematopoietic cell transplant.

On this clone itself: All gene names here are mouse names. The read terminates 1 residue before the CDR3 end, so the remaining end is supplied by the germline J gene. The gene calls are TRBV3 and TRBJ2-3, with TRBD1 as a possible D gene (8 bases). Germline assignment: CDR1 SNHLY and CDR2 FYNGKV (reference sequence). With 4 bases removed from V and 1 base from J, the gap between germline ends came to 12 bases. This CDR3 contains 15 residues. The CDR3 spells CASSYRGAGAETLYF. CDR3 DNA (partial): TGTGCCAGCAGCTACAGGGGGGCGGGTGCAGAAACGCTGTAT. Combining the CDR3 with reference TRBV3 and TRBJ2-3 gives the whole variable domain GPKVLQIPSHQIIDMGQMVTLNCDPVSNHLYFYWYKQILGQQMEFLVNFYNGKVMEKSKLFKDQFSVERPDGSYFTLKIQPTALEDSAVYFCASSYRGAGAETLYFGSGTRLTVL.

As concerns this clone: Germline and genes here are mouse. The read ends 1 residue early relative to the CDR3; the germline J gene fills the gap. The gene calls are TRBV3 and TRBJ2-2; 7 positions match TRBD2. The CDR3 covers 15 residues. The V segment lost 3 bases and the J segment 2 bases; nucleotides outside the gene matches: 3. Germline V gene sequence: CDR1 SNHLY, CDR2 FYNGKV (reference sequence). The CDR3 region is CASSFDWVNTGQLYF. The covered CDR3 bases are TGTGCCAGCAGCTTTGACTGGGTTAACACCGGGCAGCTCTAC.

Remarks on this clone: The germline and genes are mouse ones. The CDR3 end is not reached by the read, which stops 1 residue before it; the germline J gene fills it in. The rearrangement uses TRBV26 and TRBJ2-1; 9 bases align to TRBD1. Germline CDR1 KGHPV, CDR2 FQNQEV (reference sequence). V gave up 6 bases and J gave up 6 bases; unmatched junction bases: 6. This CDR3 is 14 amino acids long. The CDR3 bases that were read are TGTGCCAGCAGGAGACGGACAGGGGTTGCTGAGCAGTTC. It codes for CASRRRTGVAEQF. The whole CDR3 protein reads CASRRRTGVAEQFF.

This clone has more than one count but fewer than ten. The gene symbols are mouse symbols. From the germline J gene comes the end of the CDR3, since the read stops 1 residue before it. The V call is TRBV16, the J call TRBJ2-3; 11 bases line up with TRBD2. The CDR3 spans 16 residues. CDR1 and CDR2 (germline): SGHSA, FRNQAP. Unmatched junction bases numbered 1, after V lost 1 base and J lost 1 base. The CDR3 bases that were read are TGTGCAAGCAGCTTAGCGGGACTGGGGGGTGCAGAAACGCTGTAT. Protein sequence: CASSLAGLGGAETLY. The entire CDR3 protein is CASSLAGLGGAETLYF.

This clone was recorded a few times. The germline and genes are mouse ones. The read gets to within 1 residue of the CDR3 end, and the germline J gene fills in the rest. J is TRBJ2-1 and V is TRBV29, with D unresolved. Between the trimmed V and J ends, which lost 3 bases and 4 bases, there was a span of 7 bases. The V gene's germline CDR1 is MSHET and CDR2 SYDVDS. This CDR3 contains 13 residues. The CDR3 protein is CASSFSGYAEQFF. CDR3 DNA, as far as it was read: TGTGCTAGCAGTTTCTCTGGTTATGCTGAGCAGTTC.

In the case of this clone: The gene names here belong to mouse. The read ends 1 residue early relative to the CDR3; the germline J gene fills the gap. The chain joins TRBV31 to TRBJ2-7; 12 positions match TRBD2. Germline V gene sequence: CDR1 GKSSPN, CDR2 SITVG. This CDR3 is built from 15 residues. The V segment lost 1 base and the J segment 5 bases; nucleotides outside the gene matches: 6. The sequenced part of the CDR3 DNA is TGTGCCTGGAGTCCGGGACTGGGGGGCAGAGATGAACAGTAC. Translated, it gives CAWSPGLGGRDEQY. The CDR3, in full, reads CAWSPGLGGRDEQYF.

The sample holds a few counts of this clone. Gene names denote mouse genes. From the germline J gene comes the end of the CDR3, since the read stops 1 residue before it. The genes are TRBV13-1 and TRBJ2-5; D is unclear. CDR1 is NSHNY, CDR2 SYGAGN, per germline. The CDR3 spans 13 residues. The ends were cut back, 1 base at V and 0 bases at J, with 3 bases in the middle. Partial CDR3 DNA: TGTGCCAGCAGTGATACTAACCAAGACACCCAGTAC. The encoded protein is CASSDTNQDTQY. The complete CDR3 protein is CASSDTNQDTQYF.

Turning to this clone: The gene symbols are mouse symbols. The CDR3 end lies 1 residue beyond the end of the read and is filled in from the germline J gene. The chain carries TRBV26 and TRBJ2-4; a weak D match, TRBD1 (6 bases). This CDR3 contains 14 residues. Germline values: CDR1 KGHPV, CDR2 FQNQEV (reference sequence). The V and J ends lost 4 bases and 7 bases respectively, with 15 bases between them. The CDR3 DNA, read in part, is TGTGCCAGCAGTCCGGGTACAGGGAGAGACACCTTGTAC. It specifies CASSPGTGRDTLY. The whole CDR3 protein reads CASSPGTGRDTLYF.

Points on this clone: The gene names here belong to mouse. The read terminates 1 residue ahead of where the CDR3 ends, so the germline J gene completes it. The V gene is TRBV13-2, the J gene TRBJ1-4; weak D call: TRBD1 (5 bases). The V gene's germline CDR1 is NNHNN and CDR2 SYGAGS (reference sequence). CDR3 length equals 15 residues. V lost 1 base, J lost 4 bases, and 11 bases lay in between. The covered CDR3 bases are TGTGCCAGCGGTGATTTTTGGACAAACAACGAAAGATTATTT. As protein: CASGDFWTNNERLF. The entire CDR3 protein is CASGDFWTNNERLFF.

Concerning this clone itself: Genes and germline are mouse. The CDR3 extends 1 residue past the end of the read, so its final part is completed from the germline J gene. The gene calls are TRBV12-2 and TRBJ1-4; possible D gene TRBD1, 6 bases. The CDR3 is 14 amino acids. The ends were cut back, 4 bases at V and 0 bases at J, with 8 bases in the middle. From germline, CDR1 is SGHLS and CDR2 HYDKME. CDR3 bases read: TGTGCCAGCTCCCGGACAGTTTCCAACGAAAGATTATTT. It encodes CASSRTVSNERLF. The complete CDR3 protein is CASSRTVSNERLFF.

Concerning this clone: Germline and genes: mouse. The read terminates 1 residue ahead of where the CDR3 ends, so the germline J gene completes it. The chain recombines TRBV3 with TRBJ1-2; D is undetermined. From germline, CDR1 is SNHLY and CDR2 FYNGKV (reference sequence). The CDR3 sequence is 13 residues long. Trimming left V 2 bases short and J 0 bases short, with 4 bases between. CDR3 in amino acids: CASSLQTNSDYTF. The covered CDR3 bases are TGTGCCAGCAGCTTACAGACAAACTCCGACTACACC.

A remark on this clone: The germline and genes are mouse ones. The read ends 1 residue before the CDR3 terminus; that terminus is restored from the germline J gene. This rearrangement joins TRBV12-1 to TRBJ2-7; D is possibly TRBD1 (5 bases). With 6 bases removed from V and 4 bases from J, the gap between germline ends came to 12 bases. Germline V gene lookup returns CDR1 SGHSN and CDR2 HYEKVE. The CDR3 runs 12 residues. CDR3 DNA (partial): TGTGCCAGCAGCTCTCGACAGTATGAACAGTAC. Protein sequence: CASSSRQYEQY. The entire CDR3 protein reads CASSSRQYEQYF.

This clone was seen more than once but under ten times. The germline and genes are mouse ones. The read ends 1 residue early relative to the CDR3; the germline J gene fills the gap. The rearrangement joins TRBV26 to TRBJ1-1; 7 bases are a match to TRBD1. Trimming took 0 bases from V and 4 from J; bases not matched to a gene: 5. The CDR3 runs 15 residues. Germline CDR1 is KGHPV and CDR2 is FQNQEV (reference sequence). The CDR3 protein is CASSLSRGRGTEVFF. The CDR3 bases that were read are TGTGCCAGCAGTCTGTCAAGGGGGCGAGGCACAGAAGTCTTC.

This clone has only one observation. Mouse gene names and germline throughout. The CDR3 end is not reached by the read, which stops 1 residue before it; the germline J gene fills it in. The chain uses TRBV15 and TRBJ2-4; TRBD2 might be the D (5 bases). Trimming pared 5 bases from V and 0 bases from J, leaving 6 bases between. Per germline, CDR1 SGHND and CDR2 FRSKSL. There are 13 residues in the CDR3. CDR3 bases read: TGTGCCAGCAGTCCTGGGAGTCAAAACACCTTGTAC. Translation: CASSPGSQNTLY. The whole CDR3 protein is CASSPGSQNTLYF.

Concerning this clone itself: Mouse names are used for the genes. The CDR3 end lies 1 residue beyond the end of the read and is filled in from the germline J gene. V is TRBV4 and J is TRBJ2-4, with 11 bases aligning to TRBD2. The germline V gene has CDR1 LGHDT and CDR2 YNNKQL (reference sequence). CDR3 length: 14 amino acids. Trimming at V came to 4 bases and at J to 5 bases, leaving 2 bases not matched to a gene. This CDR3 reads CASSWTGGRNTLYF. The DNA read from the CDR3 is TGTGCCAGCAGCTGGACTGGGGGGAGAAACACCTTGTAC. The whole variable domain, filled in from reference TRBV4 and TRBJ2-4, reads ETAVFQTPNYHVTQVGNEVSFNCKQTLGHDTMYWYKQDSKKLLKIMFSYNNKQLIVNETVPRRFSPQSSDKAHLNLRIKSVEPEDSAVYLCASSWTGGRNTLYFGAGTRLSVL.

In the case of this clone: The germline and genes are mouse ones. The CDR3 is cut off 1 residue early in the read; its end comes from the germline J gene. The rearrangement joins TRBV12-1 to TRBJ2-7; no firm D call. Trimming removed 6 bases at V and 2 bases at J, with 10 bases between. CDR1 and CDR2 (germline): SGHSN, HYEKVE. This CDR3 has 12 residues. CDR3 loop: CASSLGTYEQYF. The part of the CDR3 DNA that was read is TGTGCCAGCAGCTTAGGCACCTATGAACAGTAC. The full variable domain, in which reference TRBV12-1 and TRBJ2-7 provide the parts outside the CDR3, is DSGVVQSPRHIIKEKGGRSVLTCIPISGHSNVVWYQQTLGKELKFLIQHYEKVERDKGFLPSRFSVQQFDDYHSEMNMSALELEDSAMYFCASSLGTYEQYFGPGTRLTVL.

In this sample, this clone turned up a few times. Gene names are the mouse ones. The CDR3 reads CASSLYAEQFF. Partial CDR3 DNA: TGTGCCAGCAGTCTGTATGCTGAGCAGTTC. This rearrangement joins TRBV26 to TRBJ2-1, with no clear D. Coverage ceases 1 residue before the CDR3 finishes, and the germline J gene fills in the end. Germline V gene data show CDR1 as KGHPV and CDR2 as FQNQEV (reference sequence). The CDR3 totals 11 residues. Trimming shortened V by 1 base and J by 5 bases, and 0 bases separated the two germline ends.

This clone occurred a few times. The listed genes are named as in mouse. The missing CDR3 end, 1 residue past where the read stops, is filled in from the germline J gene. The rearrangement uses TRBV5 and TRBJ2-7; the D gene is possibly TRBD2 (5 bases). The V and J ends lost 0 bases and 7 bases respectively, with 10 bases between them. Looked up from germline, CDR1 is LGHNA and CDR2 is YNLKQL (reference sequence). CDR3 size: 13 residues. Incomplete CDR3 DNA: TGTGCCAGCAGCCAAGAGGCTGGGCGGGAACAGTAC. Residues: CASSQEAGREQY. In full, the CDR3 reads CASSQEAGREQYF.

Regarding this clone: Gene labels here are mouse ones. The read falls 1 residue short of the CDR3 end, and the missing part is taken from the germline J gene. This chain joins TRBV2 and TRBJ2-2; D unresolved. CDR3 size: 15 residues. Trimming removed 0 bases at V and 1 base at J, with 6 bases between. CDR1 LGHNA and CDR2 YSYQKL come from the germline V gene. CDR3 residues: CASSQERVNTGQLYF. The sequenced part of the CDR3 DNA is TGTGCCAGCAGCCAAGAGAGGGTAAACACCGGGCAGCTCTAC.

With regard to this clone: Gene names follow the mouse nomenclature. From the germline J gene comes the end of the CDR3, since the read stops 1 residue before it. The sample contains more than one DNA sequence encoding this CDR3. This chain links TRBV26 with TRBJ1-2; no definite D call. Trimming left V 0 bases short and J 2 bases short, with 4 bases between. The CDR3 is 13 residues long. Germline lookup yields CDR1 KGHPV and CDR2 FQNQEV (reference sequence). Incomplete CDR3 DNA: TGTGCCAGCAGTCTGTCAGGGAACTCCGACTACACC. Translating it yields CASSLSGNSDYT. The CDR3 in full is CASSLSGNSDYTF. The full variable domain, completed using reference TRBV26 and TRBJ1-2, is NSKVIQTPRYLVKGQGQKAKMRCIPEKGHPVVFWYQQNKNNEFKFLINFQNQEVLQQIDMTEKRFSAECPSNSPCSLEIQSSEAGDSALYLCASSLSGNSDYTFGSGTRLLVI.

By proportion, this clone is medium-sized. Germline and genes: mouse. The CDR3 goes on 1 residue after the read ends, and that part is filled in from the germline J gene. The chain links TRBV14 to TRBJ2-7, with D possibly matching TRBD1 (5 bases). The CDR3 has 12 residues. CDR1 and CDR2 (germline): SGHDT, FRDEAV. V lost 1 base to trimming and J lost 3 bases, with 5 bases between them. The CDR3 sequence is CASSFDSYEQYF. CDR3 DNA, as far as it was read: TGTGCCAGCAGTTTCGACAGCTATGAACAGTAC.

This clone was counted only a few times. Each gene name is a mouse one. The read halts 1 residue ahead of the CDR3 end, with the missing end drawn from the germline J gene. J is TRBJ2-2 and V is TRBV15; possible D gene TRBD2, 5 bases. Germline V gene data show CDR1 as SGHND and CDR2 as FRSKSL. This CDR3 is 15 amino acids long. Trimming took off 0 bases at V and 0 bases at J, with 5 bases between the two ends. The part of the CDR3 DNA that was read is TGTGCCAGCAGTTTAGCTGGGGCAAACACCGGGCAGCTCTAC. Translating gives CASSLAGANTGQLY. The whole CDR3 region reads CASSLAGANTGQLYF.

This clone was detected a few times. Gene names and germline refer to mouse. With the read ending 1 residue before the CDR3 end, the germline J gene is used to fill in that end. The genes are TRBV26 and TRBJ2-3; 8 nucleotides agree with TRBD1. Per germline, CDR1 KGHPV and CDR2 FQNQEV (reference sequence). With V trimmed by 4 bases and J by 3 bases, 3 bases remained unmatched. The CDR3 has 14 residues. The CDR3 loop reads CASSRRGRAETLYF. CDR3 DNA, as far as it was read: TGTGCCAGCAGTCGCAGGGGGCGAGCAGAAACGCTGTAT.

As to this clone: These gene names are mouse names. The CDR3 loop is CASRTGGGNERLFF. The DNA read from the CDR3 is TGTGCTAGCAGGACAGGGGGAGGCAACGAAAGATTATTT. This chain uses TRBV29 with TRBJ1-4; 9 bases map to TRBD1. With the read ending 1 residue before the CDR3 end, the germline J gene is used to fill in that end. V gave up 6 bases and J gave up 4 bases; unmatched junction bases: 3. This CDR3 comprises 14 residues. Germline V gives CDR1 MSHET, CDR2 SYDVDS.

On this clone itself: Gene names follow the mouse nomenclature. From the germline J gene comes the end of the CDR3, since the read stops 1 residue before it. The chain carries TRBV26 and TRBJ2-2, with 10 positions matching TRBD2. The germline V gene encodes CDR1 KGHPV and CDR2 FQNQEV (reference sequence). The CDR3 runs to 15 residues. Trimming at V came to 6 bases and at J to 4 bases, leaving 5 bases not matched to a gene. CDR3 DNA (partial): TGTGCCAGCAGCCGACTGGGGGGAGGCACCGGGCAGCTCTAC. Its protein is CASSRLGGGTGQLY. Given in full, the CDR3 is CASSRLGGGTGQLYF.

To note about this clone: The germline and genes are mouse ones. With the read ending 1 residue before the CDR3 end, the germline J gene is used to fill in that end. This chain connects TRBV3 to TRBJ2-7; 9 bases align to TRBD2. V lost 5 bases and J lost 1; bases outside the gene matches: 3. Germline values: CDR1 SNHLY, CDR2 FYNGKV (reference sequence). The CDR3 extends over 14 amino acids. The CDR3 here is CASSPWGGSYEQYF. The covered CDR3 bases are TGTGCCAGCAGCCCCTGGGGGGGGTCCTATGAACAGTAC.

A remark on this clone: Mouse names are used for the genes. The read gets to within 1 residue of the CDR3 end, and the germline J gene fills in the rest. This rearrangement joins TRBV4 to TRBJ2-5; D gene uncertain. Germline V gene data show CDR1 as LGHDT and CDR2 as YNNKQL (reference sequence). Trimming left V 5 bases short and J 0 bases short, with 9 bases between. The CDR3 covers 14 residues. The CDR3 reads CASSPTINQDTQYF. CDR3 bases read: TGTGCCAGCAGCCCTACAATTAACCAAGACACCCAGTAC.

This clone was detected a few times. The genes and germline here are from mouse. The read terminates 1 residue before the CDR3 end, so the remaining end is supplied by the germline J gene. The chain carries TRBV12-2 and TRBJ2-1; D not resolved. Germline assignment: CDR1 SGHLS and CDR2 HYDKME. The CDR3 contains 15 residues. V was clipped by 4 bases and J by 0 bases, with 12 bases between them. The CDR3 protein is CASSRPEFNYAEQFF. Incomplete CDR3 DNA: TGTGCCAGCTCCCGCCCAGAATTTAACTATGCTGAGCAGTTC.

In this sample, this clone turned up a few times. Gene names and germline refer to mouse. The read halts 1 residue ahead of the CDR3 end, with the missing end drawn from the germline J gene. The gene calls are TRBV26 and TRBJ2-5; D is uncertain. This CDR3 has 13 amino acids. CDR1 and CDR2 from the germline V gene are KGHPV and FQNQEV (reference sequence). V was pared by 6 bases and J by 0 bases, with 7 bases between. The sequenced CDR3 bases are TGTGCCAGCAGCCGGACGAACCAAGACACCCAGTAC. This encodes CASSRTNQDTQY. The entire CDR3 reads CASSRTNQDTQYF.